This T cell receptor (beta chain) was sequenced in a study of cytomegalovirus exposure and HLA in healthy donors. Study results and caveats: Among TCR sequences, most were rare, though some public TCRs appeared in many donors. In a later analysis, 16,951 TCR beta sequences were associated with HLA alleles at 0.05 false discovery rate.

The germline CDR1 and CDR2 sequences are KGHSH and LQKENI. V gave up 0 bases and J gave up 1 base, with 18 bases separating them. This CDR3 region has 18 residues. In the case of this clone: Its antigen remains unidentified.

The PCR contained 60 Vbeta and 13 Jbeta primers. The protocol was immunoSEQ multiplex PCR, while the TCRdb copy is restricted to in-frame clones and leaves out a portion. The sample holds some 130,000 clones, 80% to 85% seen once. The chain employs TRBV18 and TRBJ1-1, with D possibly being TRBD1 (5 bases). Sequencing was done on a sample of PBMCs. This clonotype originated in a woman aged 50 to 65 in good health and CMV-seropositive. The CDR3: CASSPPTRDSRRNTEAFF. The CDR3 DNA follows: TGTGCCAGCTCACCACCTACTCGGGACTCCCGTCGGAACACTGAAGCTTTCTTT. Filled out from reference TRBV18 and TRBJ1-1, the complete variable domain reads NAGVMQNPRHLVRRRGQEARLRCSPMKGHSHVYWYRQLPEEGLKFMVYLQKENIIDESGMPKERFSAEFPKEGPSILRIQQVVRGDSAAYFCASSPPTRDSRRNTEAFFGQGTRLTVV.